This TCR beta chain was documented in a study of T cell responses to AZD1222 COVID-19 vaccine (TCRdb year 2021). For context, the study as a whole: AZD1222 recipients whose second dose came at about 4 weeks and those whose second dose came at about 12 weeks were combined into one group, since spike-specific TCR depth and breadth did not differ between the two schedules. TCR sequencing was performed for 230 to 250 trial participants, of whom about 200 were given two doses of AZD1222 and roughly 25 were given two doses of MenACWY control vaccine. Trial participants were enrolled by age into 18-55, 56-69 and 70-plus year subgroups, with approximately 150, 30 and 60 TCR-sequenced participants respectively.

The CDR3 regions of human TCRbeta chains were subjected to immunosequencing. The source study handled its data this way. TCRs in the repertoires were compared against a reference library of SARS-CoV-2-specific TCRs that had been generated with the MIRA antigen-specificity platform. Breadth was defined as the fraction of unique TCRs that were SARS-CoV-2-associated, and depth was defined as the fraction of total T cells that were SARS-CoV-2-associated. Using the MIRA data, each spike-specific TCR was assigned both to the spike region to which the TCR was reactive and to a CD4 or CD8 class. Log10-transformed breadth and depth values were compared by one-way ANOVA with Sidak's multiple comparisons tests. Held by TCRdb, this immuneACCESS table contains in-frame sequences only and omits some clones. Under half of the omission traces to an unresolved V gene where checked; the cause of the rest is unknown. V, J and clone size were drawn from that table, and D and trimming were deduced from the DNA. In all, the sample holds over 150,000 clones, and 85% to 95% of those were seen once. More than 9% of the sample is held by the ten biggest clonotypes.

Concerning this clone: Its antigen is unknown. No base qualities exist here, and no much larger clone lies one base off it.

From the germline V gene, CDR1 is SGHAT and CDR2 is FQNNGV. The CDR3 runs 15 residues from the cysteine to the phenylalanine. Solely the CDR3 DNA is kept, with 45 bases framed from the first base. From V the trimming removes 5 bases and from J it removes 5 bases, while the gene matches leave 9 bases of the junction unaccounted for. The intended sense of this specimen's time point label: baseline before first vaccination. The vaccinee samples were drawn from two UK trials, COV001 and COV002, one of which was a single-blind randomized controlled phase 2/3 trial testing AZD1222 (ChAdOx1 nCoV-19) in healthy adults. Trial participant PBMC samples were collected at day 0 and day 28 after the second dose for TCRbeta chain sequencing. Broad study findings and their caveats: CD4 TCRs associated with the vaccine covered the entire spike protein, and the dominant responses were in regions 160-218 and 743-854. The 56-69-year group was small, and its depth increase did not reach significance, likely because of low power. Conclusions about previously exposed vaccinees were limited because only six AZD1222 recipients were SARS-CoV-2 seropositive at baseline. Reportedly, almost half of the unique spike-specific TCRs recognized epitopes lying outside the regions that are mutated in the B.1.351 and B.1.1.7 variants. Because no day 14 peak-response samples were available, the repertoires could be characterized only after the peak T cell response. Participants were mostly white British and included more females than males, and it was suggested by the authors that clonal diversity may have been underestimated. After two AZD1222 doses, both the breadth and the depth of spike-specific TCRs were significantly higher than at day 0 and than in MenACWY recipients.

This receptor was taken from an adult in good health. The source material was peripheral blood, sampled on day 0 of AZD1222 vaccination. The chain joins TRBV11-2 to TRBJ1-1; 9 of the junction bases match TRBD1. Here the CDR3 is given as CASSRRAGQGTEAFF. The nucleotide sequence is TGTGCCAGCAGCAGGCGCGCTGGACAGGGGACTGAAGCTTTCTTT.